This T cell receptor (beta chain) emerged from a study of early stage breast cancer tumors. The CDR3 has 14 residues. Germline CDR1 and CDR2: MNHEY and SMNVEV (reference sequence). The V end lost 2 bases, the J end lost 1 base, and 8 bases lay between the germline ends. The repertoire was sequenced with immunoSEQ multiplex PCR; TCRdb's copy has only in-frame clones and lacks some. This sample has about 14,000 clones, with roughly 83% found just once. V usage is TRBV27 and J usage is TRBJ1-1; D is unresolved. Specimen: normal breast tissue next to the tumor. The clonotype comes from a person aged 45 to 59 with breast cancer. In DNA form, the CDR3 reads TGTGCCAGCAGTTTAGGGCCAGGGAACACTGAAGCTTTCTTT. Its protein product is CASSLGPGNTEAFF.